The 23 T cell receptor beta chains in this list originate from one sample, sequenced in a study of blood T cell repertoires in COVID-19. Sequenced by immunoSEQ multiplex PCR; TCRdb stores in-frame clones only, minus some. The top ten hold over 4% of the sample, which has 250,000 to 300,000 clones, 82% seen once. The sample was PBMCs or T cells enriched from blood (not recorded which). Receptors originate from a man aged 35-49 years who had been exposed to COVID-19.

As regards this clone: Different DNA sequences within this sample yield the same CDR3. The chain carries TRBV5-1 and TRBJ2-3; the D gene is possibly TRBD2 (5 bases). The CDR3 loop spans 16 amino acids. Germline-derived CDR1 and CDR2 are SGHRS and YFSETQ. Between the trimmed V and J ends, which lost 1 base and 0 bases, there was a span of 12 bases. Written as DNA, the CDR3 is TGCGCCAGCAGCTTGAACGGTCGGACTAGCACAGATACGCAGTATTTT. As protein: CASSLNGRTSTDTQYF.

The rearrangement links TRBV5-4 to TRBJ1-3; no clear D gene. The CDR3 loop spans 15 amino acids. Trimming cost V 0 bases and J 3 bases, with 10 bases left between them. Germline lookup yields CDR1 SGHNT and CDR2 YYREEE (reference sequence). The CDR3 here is CASSLAVSSGNTIYF. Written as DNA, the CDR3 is TGTGCCAGCAGCTTGGCCGTATCTAGTGGAAACACCATATATTTT.

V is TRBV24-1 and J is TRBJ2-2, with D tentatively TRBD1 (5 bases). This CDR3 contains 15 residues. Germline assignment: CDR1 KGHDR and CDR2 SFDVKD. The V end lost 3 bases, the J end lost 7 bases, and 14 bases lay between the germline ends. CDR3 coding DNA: TGTGCCACCAGTGATGCGAGCAGGGTCGGCGGGGAGCTGTTTTTT. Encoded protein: CATSDASRVGGELFF.

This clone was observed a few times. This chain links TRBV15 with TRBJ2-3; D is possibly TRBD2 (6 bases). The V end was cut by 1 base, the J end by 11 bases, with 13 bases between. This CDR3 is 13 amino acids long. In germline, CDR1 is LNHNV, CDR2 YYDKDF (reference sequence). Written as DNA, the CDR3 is TGTGCCACCAGCAGAGGCGGGGTATCCCGGCAGTATTTT. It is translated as CATSRGGVSRQYF. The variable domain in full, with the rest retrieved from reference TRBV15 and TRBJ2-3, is DAMVIQNPRYQVTQFGKPVTLSCSQTLNHNVMYWYQQKSSQAPKLLFHYYDKDFNNEADTPDNFQSRRPNTSFCFLDIRSPGLGDTAMYLCATSRGGVSRQYFGPGTRLTVL.

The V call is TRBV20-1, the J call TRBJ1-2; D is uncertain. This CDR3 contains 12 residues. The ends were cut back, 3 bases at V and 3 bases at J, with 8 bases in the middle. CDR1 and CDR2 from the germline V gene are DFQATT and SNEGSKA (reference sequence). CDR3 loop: CSASSQYYGYTF. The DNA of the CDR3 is TGCAGTGCTAGTTCACAGTACTATGGCTACACCTTC.

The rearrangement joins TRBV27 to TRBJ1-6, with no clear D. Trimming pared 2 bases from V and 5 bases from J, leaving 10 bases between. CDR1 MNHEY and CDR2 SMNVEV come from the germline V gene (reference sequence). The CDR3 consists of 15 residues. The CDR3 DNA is TGTGCCAGCAGTTTAGAGGGTAGGAATAATTCACCCCTCCACTTT. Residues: CASSLEGRNNSPLHF.

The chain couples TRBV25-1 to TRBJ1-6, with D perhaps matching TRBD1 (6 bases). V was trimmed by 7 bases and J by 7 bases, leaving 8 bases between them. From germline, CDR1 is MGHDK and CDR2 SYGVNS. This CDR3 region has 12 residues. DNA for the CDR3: TGTGCCAGCACTAGGGGGAATTCACCCCTCCACTTT. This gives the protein CASTRGNSPLHF.

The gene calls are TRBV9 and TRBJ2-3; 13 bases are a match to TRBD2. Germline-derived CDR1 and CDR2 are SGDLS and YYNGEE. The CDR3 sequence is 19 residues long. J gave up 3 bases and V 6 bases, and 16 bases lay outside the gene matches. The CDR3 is CASTRTPLAGGGGTDTQYF. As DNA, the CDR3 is TGTGCCAGCACCCGAACACCACTAGCGGGAGGGGGCGGTACAGATACGCAGTATTTT.

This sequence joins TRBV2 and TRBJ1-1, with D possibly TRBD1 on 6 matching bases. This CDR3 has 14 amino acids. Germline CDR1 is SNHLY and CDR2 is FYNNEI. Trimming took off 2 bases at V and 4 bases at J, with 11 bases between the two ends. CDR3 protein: CASSERGARTEAFF. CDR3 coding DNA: TGTGCCAGCAGTGAACGGGGGGCGCGCACTGAAGCTTTCTTT.

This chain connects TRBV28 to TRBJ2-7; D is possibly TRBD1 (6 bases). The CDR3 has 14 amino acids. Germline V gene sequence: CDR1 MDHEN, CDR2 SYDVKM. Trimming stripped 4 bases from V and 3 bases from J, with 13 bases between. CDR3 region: CASSSRTENYEQYF. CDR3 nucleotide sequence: TGTGCCAGCAGTTCACGGACAGAAAACTACGAGCAGTACTTC. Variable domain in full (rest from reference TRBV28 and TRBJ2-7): DVKVTQSSRYLVKRTGEKVFLECVQDMDHENMFWYRQDPGLGLRLIYFSYDVKMKEKGDIPEGYSVSREKKERFSLILESASTNQTSMYLCASSSRTENYEQYFGPGTRLTVT.

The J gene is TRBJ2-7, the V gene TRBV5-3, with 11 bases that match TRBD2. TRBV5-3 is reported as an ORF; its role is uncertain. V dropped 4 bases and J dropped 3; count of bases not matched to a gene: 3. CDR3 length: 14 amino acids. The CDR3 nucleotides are TGTGCCAGAAGCCCGGGGACTAGCGGCTACGAGCAGTACTTC. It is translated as CARSPGTSGYEQYF.

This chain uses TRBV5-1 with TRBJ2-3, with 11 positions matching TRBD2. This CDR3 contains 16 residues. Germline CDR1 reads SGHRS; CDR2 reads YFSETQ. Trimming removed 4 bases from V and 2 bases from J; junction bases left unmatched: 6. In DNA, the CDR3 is TGCGCCAGCAGCATGACTAGCGGGATGAACACAGATACGCAGTATTTT. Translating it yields CASSMTSGMNTDTQYF.

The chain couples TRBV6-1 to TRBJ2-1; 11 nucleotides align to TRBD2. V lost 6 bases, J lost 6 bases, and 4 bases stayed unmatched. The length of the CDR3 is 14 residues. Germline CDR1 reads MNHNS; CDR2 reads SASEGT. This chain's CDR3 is CASRLGLAGNEQFF. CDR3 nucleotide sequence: TGTGCCAGCAGGTTAGGACTAGCGGGCAATGAGCAGTTCTTC.

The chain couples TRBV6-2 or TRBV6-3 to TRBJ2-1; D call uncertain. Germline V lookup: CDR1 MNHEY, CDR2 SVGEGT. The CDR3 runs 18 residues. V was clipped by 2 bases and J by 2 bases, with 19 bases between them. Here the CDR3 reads CASSYVPRPVGAYNEQFF. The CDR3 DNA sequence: TGTGCCAGCAGTTACGTGCCTAGGCCGGTTGGAGCCTACAATGAGCAGTTCTTC.

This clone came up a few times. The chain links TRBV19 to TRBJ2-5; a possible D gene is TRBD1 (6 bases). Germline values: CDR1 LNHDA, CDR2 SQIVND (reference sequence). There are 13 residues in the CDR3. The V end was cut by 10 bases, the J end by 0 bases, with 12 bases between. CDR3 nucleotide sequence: TGTGCCACTACACAGGGAAACCAAGAGACCCAGTACTTC. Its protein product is CATTQGNQETQYF.

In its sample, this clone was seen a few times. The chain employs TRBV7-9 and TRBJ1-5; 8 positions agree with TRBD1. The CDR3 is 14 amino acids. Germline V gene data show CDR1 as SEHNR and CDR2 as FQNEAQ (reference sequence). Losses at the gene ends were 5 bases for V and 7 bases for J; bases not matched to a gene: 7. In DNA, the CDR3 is TGTGCCAGCAGCCAGGACAGGGAGGGACAGCCCCAGCATTTT. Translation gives CASSQDREGQPQHF.

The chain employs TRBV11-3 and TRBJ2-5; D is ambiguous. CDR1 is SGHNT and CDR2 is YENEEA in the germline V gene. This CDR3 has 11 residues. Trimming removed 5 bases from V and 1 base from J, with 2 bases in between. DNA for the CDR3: TGTGCCAGCAGCCTCCAAGAGACCCAGTACTTC. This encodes CASSLQETQYF.

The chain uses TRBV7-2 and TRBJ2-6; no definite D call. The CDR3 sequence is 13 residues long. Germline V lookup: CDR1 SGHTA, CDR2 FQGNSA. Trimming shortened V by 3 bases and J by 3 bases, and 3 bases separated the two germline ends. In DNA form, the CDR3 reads TGTGCCAGCAGCTTCGTTGGGGCCAACGTCCTGACTTTC. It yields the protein CASSFVGANVLTF. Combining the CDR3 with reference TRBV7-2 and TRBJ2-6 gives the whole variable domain GAGVSQSPSNKVTEKGKDVELRCDPISGHTALYWYRQSLGQGLEFLIYFQGNSAPDKSGLPSDRFSAERTGGSVSTLTIQRTQQEDSAVYLCASSFVGANVLTFGAGSRLTVL.

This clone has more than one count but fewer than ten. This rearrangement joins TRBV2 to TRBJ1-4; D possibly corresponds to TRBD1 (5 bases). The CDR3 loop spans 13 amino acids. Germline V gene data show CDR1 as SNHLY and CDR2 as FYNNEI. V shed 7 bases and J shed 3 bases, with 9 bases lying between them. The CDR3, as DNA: TGTGCCAGCAAAACAGGATCTAATGAAAAACTGTTTTTT. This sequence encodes CASKTGSNEKLFF.

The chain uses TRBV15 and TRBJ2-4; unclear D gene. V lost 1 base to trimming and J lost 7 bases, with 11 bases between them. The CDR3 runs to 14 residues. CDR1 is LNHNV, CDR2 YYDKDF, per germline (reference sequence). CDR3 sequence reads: CATSRGALRNIQYF. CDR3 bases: TGTGCCACCAGCAGAGGGGCCCTCAGGAACATTCAGTACTTC.

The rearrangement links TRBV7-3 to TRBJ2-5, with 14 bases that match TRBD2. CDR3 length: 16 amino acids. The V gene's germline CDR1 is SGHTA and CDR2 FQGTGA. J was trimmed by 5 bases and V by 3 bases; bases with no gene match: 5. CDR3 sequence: CASSLGLAGVQETQYF. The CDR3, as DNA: TGTGCCAGCAGCTTGGGACTAGCGGGAGTCCAGGAGACCCAGTACTTC.

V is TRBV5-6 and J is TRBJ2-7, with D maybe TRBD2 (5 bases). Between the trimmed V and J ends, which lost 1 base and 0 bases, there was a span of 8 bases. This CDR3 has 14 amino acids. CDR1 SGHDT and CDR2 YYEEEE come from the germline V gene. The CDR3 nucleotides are TGTGCCAGCAGCTTGAGCGGACTCTCCTACGAGCAGTACTTC. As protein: CASSLSGLSYEQYF.

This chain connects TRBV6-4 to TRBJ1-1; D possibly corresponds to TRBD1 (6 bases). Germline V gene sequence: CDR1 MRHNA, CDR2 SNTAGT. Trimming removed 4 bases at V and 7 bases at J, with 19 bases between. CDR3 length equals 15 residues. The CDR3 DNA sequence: TGTGCCAGCAGTGCACAGGGAGCTTATTTGAGTGAAGCTTTCTTT. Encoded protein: CASSAQGAYLSEAFF.